This is a list of T cell receptor beta chains from one sample in a study of blood T cell repertoires in COVID-19. Clones were read by immunoSEQ multiplex PCR, and TCRdb kept only the in-frame ones, dropping some. The profile shows over 95,000 clones, approximately 79% of them singletons. Sequences were obtained from peripheral blood. The source is a woman of 80 years or more with active or convalescent COVID-19. Each CDR3 is given with its conserved first and last residue.

J: TRBJ2-4; length: 16; V: TRBV5-1; CDR3: CASSSRPVLAKNIQYF
J: TRBJ2-7; length: 13; V: TRBV29-1; CDR3: CSVGTSAPYEQYF
J: TRBJ2-2; length: 15; V: TRBV2; CDR3: CASSEQGARSGELFF
J: TRBJ2-5; length: 15; V: TRBV13; CDR3: CASSSRTGKTGTQYF
J: TRBJ2-2; length: 15; V: TRBV27; CDR3: CASSLGTGNTGELFF
J: TRBJ2-1; length: 16; V: TRBV6-5; CDR3: CASSSPSAGVGNEQFF
J: TRBJ2-5; length: 17; V: TRBV24-1; CDR3: CATSDPGQGAGLETQYF
J: TRBJ1-5; length: 14; V: TRBV10-3; CDR3: CAISLGQGDQPQHF
J: TRBJ1-5; length: 15; V: TRBV30; CDR3: CAWSVGPKGNQPQHF
J: TRBJ1-1; length: 14; V: TRBV5-4; CDR3: CASSLTGLNTEAFF
J: TRBJ2-1; length: 14; V: TRBV9; CDR3: CASSVGSVYNEQFF
J: TRBJ2-7; length: 13; V: TRBV2; CDR3: CASSEKLAYEQYF
J: TRBJ2-1; length: 15; V: TRBV5-6; CDR3: CASSLPGLSYNEQFF
J: TRBJ1-6; length: 16; V: TRBV5-4; CDR3: CASSFGESGVNSPLHF
J: TRBJ1-2; length: 14; V: TRBV5-1; CDR3: CASSSTGEDYGYTF
J: TRBJ1-2; length: 16; V: TRBV4-1; CDR3: CASSQTTRTGGAGYTF
J: TRBJ1-4; length: 14; V: TRBV7-9; CDR3: CASSPGGTNEKLFF
J: TRBJ2-7; length: 15; V: TRBV6-5; CDR3: CASRVGRGREYEQYF
J: TRBJ2-4; length: 13; V: TRBV7-9; CDR3: CASSLAGGDIQYF
J: TRBJ2-3; length: 14; V: TRBV6-2/TRBV6-3; CDR3: CASSNQGPEFGQYF
J: TRBJ1-2; length: 14; V: TRBV2; CDR3: CASRQGGVVSGYTF
J: TRBJ1-5; length: 16; V: TRBV28; CDR3: CASSLPRRERNQPQHF
J: TRBJ2-3; length: 17; V: TRBV7-8; CDR3: CASSFRRTSGTPDTQYF
J: TRBJ2-7; length: 14; V: TRBV5-6; CDR3: CASSLGDFPREQYF
J: TRBJ1-3; length: 15; V: TRBV9; CDR3: CASNNQGAAGNTIYF
J: TRBJ2-1; length: 15; V: TRBV19; CDR3: CASSTSAGPYNEQFF
J: TRBJ2-3; length: 15; V: TRBV7-8; CDR3: CASSLGGMNTDTQYF
J: TRBJ1-1; length: 15; V: TRBV10-3; CDR3: CAISEDRASNTEAFF
J: TRBJ2-7; length: 15; V: TRBV11-1; CDR3: CASSLATGSFYEQYF
J: TRBJ2-1; length: 14; V: TRBV27; CDR3: CANVSGREDNEQFF
J: TRBJ1-2; length: 14; V: TRBV4-3; CDR3: CASSQVFGGYGYTF
J: TRBJ2-2; length: 17; V: TRBV21-1; CDR3: CASRRTRGRGNTGELFF
J: TRBJ2-1; length: 15; V: TRBV5-4; CDR3: CASSFPGLDYNEQFF
J: TRBJ1-2; length: 13; V: TRBV5-1; CDR3: CASGGGAGYGYTF
J: TRBJ1-4; length: 13; V: TRBV16; CDR3: CASSRGVNEKLFF
J: TRBJ2-7; length: 16; V: TRBV10-2; CDR3: CASRDRGPNGTGEQYF
J: TRBJ1-6; length: 12; V: TRBV6-5; CDR3: CASSPDKSPLHF
J: TRBJ2-1; length: 20; V: TRBV27; CDR3: CASSFFAPRATPGDRDEQFF
J: TRBJ2-1; length: 17; V: TRBV9; CDR3: CATSRDPGTSGYNEQFF
J: TRBJ2-7; length: 16; V: TRBV27; CDR3: CASSPPTQAGVYEQYF
J: TRBJ2-1; length: 15; V: TRBV6-2/TRBV6-3; CDR3: CASSYFAAGGGEQFF
J: TRBJ2-3; length: 15; V: TRBV19; CDR3: CASSIGPGGPDTQYF